Each of the 4 T cell receptor beta chains below was sequenced from the same sample in a study of T cell clonality in common variable immunodeficiency (dated by TCRdb to about 2015). Points the paper makes about the study in general: Reportedly, TCRbeta sequences from CVID had fewer deletions and N-nucleotide insertions, and highly modified clones with 13 or more V deletions were absent from CVID.

Their specific antigens are unknown. Libraries were made using the immunoSEQ multiplex PCR assay. TCRdb holds this immuneACCESS table with in-frame rearrangements only. Some clones are missing; in checked studies, unresolved V genes explain under half, and the rest has no known cause. This sample shows approximately 30,000 clones, and none of them turns up only once. Just under 30% of the sample comes from the top ten. Input material: peripheral blood mononuclear cells. The receptors were sampled from a human donor with common variable immunodeficiency.

This clone was seen at least ten times. The CDR3 extends 3 residues past the end of the read, so its final part is completed from the germline J gene. The chain couples TRBV6-2 or TRBV6-3 to TRBJ2-4; D may be TRBD1 or TRBD2 (6 bases each). V lost 0 bases, J lost 5 bases, and 17 bases lay in between. The V gene's germline CDR1 is MNHEY and CDR2 SVGEGT. The CDR3 totals 17 residues. The CDR3 sequence: CASSYSLQGGFQNIQYF. The covered CDR3 bases are TGTGCCAGCAGTTACTCCTTACAGGGAGGATTCCAAAACATT.

This clone was observed a handful of times. The read terminates 3 residues before the CDR3 end, so the remaining end is supplied by the germline J gene. The chain is built from TRBV7-2 and TRBJ1-5; no reliable D call. Germline loops: CDR1 SGHTA, CDR2 FQGNSA. Trimming stripped 5 bases from V and 4 bases from J, with 6 bases between. This CDR3 has 12 amino acids. CDR3 DNA (partial): TGTGCCAGCAGCCCCCTTAATCAGCCC. Translation gives CASSPLNQP. The complete CDR3 reads CASSPLNQPQHF.

This clone was counted many times. From the germline J gene comes the end of the CDR3, since the read stops 3 residues before it. V usage is TRBV18 and J usage is TRBJ2-5; 8 nucleotides agree with TRBD2. CDR1 is KGHSH, CDR2 LQKENI, per germline. CDR3 length: 15 amino acids. V gave up 4 bases and J gave up 2 bases; unmatched junction bases: 6. The CDR3 DNA, read in part, is TGTGCCAGCTCACTCTTAGCGGGGATACAAGAGACC. It encodes CASSLLAGIQET. The full CDR3 is CASSLLAGIQETQYF.

This clone was found a few times. The DNA ends 3 residues before the CDR3 does, and the rest of the CDR3 is filled in from the germline J gene. J is TRBJ1-1 and V is TRBV19, with D maybe TRBD1 (5 bases). This CDR3 has 14 residues. Germline CDR1 is LNHDA and CDR2 is SQIVND (reference sequence). CDR3 region: CASSRGVNRAEAFF. The DNA read from the CDR3 is TGTGCCAGTAGTAGGGGGGTTAATCGGGCGGAA.